One and the same sample provided the 3 T cell receptor beta chains below, sequenced in a study of cytomegalovirus exposure and HLA in healthy donors. The PCR employed 60 Vbeta primers together with 13 Jbeta primers. Assay used: immunoSEQ multiplex PCR; TCRdb lists only in-frame clones, some missing. Of 100,000 to 150,000 clones in the sample, approximately 82% were seen once. Sequenced input: PBMCs. The receptors stem from a boy aged 2 to 9 in good health and CMV-seronegative.

The J gene is TRBJ2-2, the V gene TRBV19, with D hard to call. The germline gives CDR1 LNHDA, CDR2 SQIVND (reference sequence). The CDR3 consists of 14 residues. With 3 bases removed from V and 3 bases from J, the gap between germline ends came to 8 bases. CDR3 nucleotides: TGTGCCAGTAGTATTGTCTACTACACCGGGGAGCTGTTTTTT. It codes for CASSIVYYTGELFF.

CDR3 in DNA: TGTGCCAGGACCACCAAAAAAACACAGGGGGCGTACACCGGGGAGCTGTTTTTT. Translation: CARTTKKTQGAYTGELFF. V usage is TRBV19 and J usage is TRBJ2-2; 9 nucleotides agree with TRBD1. The CDR3 sequence is 18 residues long. Germline loops: CDR1 LNHDA, CDR2 SQIVND (reference sequence). Trimming took 9 bases from V and 3 from J; bases not matched to a gene: 17.

The table lists this clone with a count of one. The V and J genes are TRBV19 and TRBJ2-1; D remains ambiguous. Germline CDR1 is LNHDA and CDR2 is SQIVND (reference sequence). CDR3 length equals 16 residues. V was shortened by 3 bases and J by 0 bases, with 12 bases between the two germline ends. CDR3 in DNA: TGTGCCAGTAGTATCTCCGGCCGGAGCTCCTACAATGAGCAGTTCTTC. Amino acid sequence: CASSISGRSSYNEQFF.